This entry concerns a single T cell receptor beta chain. This clone appeared a few times. Its antigen is still unknown. It has no much larger one-base neighbor in the sample; base qualities were not kept. This entry belongs to a study of Ad26.COV2.S vaccination and SARS-CoV-2 variants listed by TCRdb under 2021. Background on the whole study: Donors in the vaccine arm were drawn from COV1001, a multicentre, randomized, double-blind, placebo-controlled phase I-IIa trial testing Ad26.COV2.S in healthy adults. Ad26.COV2.S was administered intramuscularly at a dose of 5x10^10 or 1x10^11 viral particles, either as one shot or as two shots given 56 days apart. Trial participants were randomized into five groups of five: low-dose or high-dose Ad26.COV2.S given once or twice, or placebo on both occasions. Investigators did not know the trial group allocation while performing experiments and assessing outcomes. The specificity and breadth of SARS-CoV-2-reactive T cell receptors after Ad26.COV2.S vaccination were assessed by TCRbeta repertoire sequencing. A total of 32 samples were included in the TCR-sequenced set, comprising some 20 Ad26.COV2.S vaccine recipients, 5 placebo recipients and 8 SARS-CoV-2 convalescent individuals.

The immunoSEQ Assay was the method used to sequence TCRbeta CDR3 regions. After extraction, genomic DNA underwent amplification by bias-controlled multiplex PCR, followed by high-throughput sequencing. The authors' pipeline ran thus. Collapsing and filtering of sequences were performed to quantify the absolute abundance of each unique TCRbeta CDR3 region. Usable DNA was measured by amplifying reference genes present in all nucleated cells, and TCRbeta template counts were normalized to that usable DNA to estimate T cell fraction. Repertoire TCRs were annotated as SARS-CoV-2-specific by exact matching of V gene, CDR3 amino acid sequence and J gene to a known reactive TCR set. The reference SARS-CoV-2 TCR set was obtained from MIRA and was filtered for enrichment in COVID-19-positive ImmuneCODE repertoires, whereby public or cross-reactive TCRs were removed. Drawing on the MIRA antigens, annotated TCRs were analysed further at the level of specific ORF or position within ORF. Depth was the summed frequency of annotated unique rearrangements, while breadth was defined as annotated unique rearrangements over total unique productive rearrangements. Two-sided Wilcoxon rank-sum tests were used to compare TCR breadth between groups. This immuneACCESS table, as held by TCRdb, lists in-frame sequences with V and J called but not all clones. Of the missing ones, under half trace to an unresolved V gene in checked studies; the others have no known cause. The V and J calls and clone size were taken over from that table, and D and trimming were inferred from the DNA. The sample table shows about 420,000 clones, and approximately 90% are seen once. Around 3.6% of the sample belongs to the ten largest clones.

Overall results and qualifications from the work: Higher spike-specific TCR breadth was observed in Ad26.COV2.S recipients than in placebo recipients (P = 0.0014). Vaccine and placebo recipients had comparable non-spike TCR breadth, which fits with the vaccine containing only spike. The study lacked the statistical power to compare responses across vaccine doses or regimens. According to the authors, total T cell responses may have been underestimated by the TCR breadth and depth analyses. After vaccination, substantial breadth of spike-specific CD8+ and CD4+ T cell responses was reported.

According to the study, the label for this sample's treatment or condition signals: some 20 received Ad26.COV2.S at low or high dose, single or two shots; about five received placebo; per-sample allocation not given. Repertoires of vaccine and placebo recipients were sequenced from samples taken on day 63 after the first injection. Cohort 1b enrolled about two dozen adults aged 18-55 years at a single site in Boston, USA, between 29 July and 7 August 2020. Ad26.COV2.S was a replication-incompetent adenovirus type 26 vector expressing a prefusion-stabilized SARS-CoV-2 spike protein from the original Wuhan strain. This specimen was peripheral blood, taken in a trial of Ad26.COV2.S vaccine versus placebo. The receptor was isolated from a person between 18 and 60 years old who received the Ad26.COV2.S COVID-19 vaccine or a placebo.

The CDR3 region: CASSPTTYEQYF. Read as DNA, the sequence is TGTGCCAGCAGTCCAACTACCTACGAGCAGTACTTC. The chain is made from TRBV6-2 or TRBV6-3 and TRBJ2-7; confidence is insufficient to name the D gene. V sheds 5 bases and J sheds 2 bases, leaving 7 bases between their ends. Counted from cysteine to phenylalanine, this CDR3 has 12 amino acids. Of all the DNA, just the CDR3 is kept, 36 bases in frame from base 1. The germline V gene supplies CDR1 MNHEY and CDR2 SVGEGT.